A selection of T cell receptor beta chains follows, all from one sample in a study of regulatory T cells in long-lasting Graves disease. One entry per CDR3 protein, called by TCRdb with MiXCR from the multiplex PCR reads. Of more than 450,000 distinct CDR3 sequences in the sample, 12% were seen once. This same sample was also part of a study on T cells in Graves' hyperthyroidism and ophthalmopathy.

The sample consisted of peripheral blood mononuclear cells (PBMCs), taken at new diagnosis, from a patient treated with antithyroid drugs. These receptors were collected from a woman between 25 and 40 years old with Graves disease. Each CDR3 is given with its conserved first and last residue. The D gene is left open where the match is weak. A clone size is listed for some rows: how often the clone was seen (once, few, many), or a class if it is expanded.

d_call: NA; v_call: TRBV2; clone_size: many; j_call: TRBJ1-5; cdr3_aa: CASSLTGQPQPQHF; cdr3_nt: TGTGCCAGCAGCCTAACAGGGCAGCCTCAGCCCCAGCATTTT
d_call: TRBD1; v_call: TRBV18; clone_size: many; j_call: TRBJ1-1; cdr3_aa: CASSPSQGADTEAFF; cdr3_nt: TGTGCCAGCTCACCCTCACAGGGGGCTGATACTGAAGCTTTCTTT
d_call: TRBD1; v_call: TRBV3-1; clone_size: many; j_call: TRBJ1-1; cdr3_aa: CASSQMGEQGPGNTEAFF; cdr3_nt: TGTGCCAGCAGCCAGATGGGTGAACAGGGGCCCGGTAACACTGAAGCTTTCTTT
d_call: NA; v_call: TRBV7-2; clone_size: many; j_call: TRBJ1-6; cdr3_aa: CASRPGGGGSPLHF; cdr3_nt: TGTGCCAGCAGACCCGGGGGGGGCGGTTCACCCCTCCACTTT
d_call: NA; v_call: TRBV19; clone_size: NA; j_call: TRBJ2-6; cdr3_aa: CASSIGNPGPGANVLTF; cdr3_nt: TGTGCCAGTAGTATAGGTAACCCAGGGCCCGGGGCCAACGTCCTGACTTTC
d_call: NA; v_call: TRBV3-1; clone_size: many; j_call: TRBJ1-5; cdr3_aa: CASSRTVGNQPQHF; cdr3_nt: TGTGCCAGCAGCCGAACAGTGGGCAATCAGCCCCAGCATTTT
d_call: NA; v_call: TRBV7-8; clone_size: many; j_call: TRBJ2-1; cdr3_aa: CASRSVYEQFF; cdr3_nt: TGTGCCAGCCGCAGTGTTTATGAGCAGTTCTTC
d_call: NA; v_call: TRBV20-1; clone_size: NA; j_call: TRBJ1-1; cdr3_aa: CSALRGAEAFF; cdr3_nt: TGCAGTGCTTTACGGGGGGCTGAAGCTTTCTTT
d_call: NA; v_call: TRBV20-1; clone_size: many; j_call: TRBJ2-3; cdr3_aa: CSARAPGYADTQYF; cdr3_nt: TGCAGTGCTAGAGCCCCCGGATATGCAGATACGCAGTATTTT
d_call: NA; v_call: TRBV19; clone_size: many; j_call: TRBJ2-1; cdr3_aa: CASSILSGFGGVNLNEQFF; cdr3_nt: TGTGCCAGTAGTATACTTAGTGGGTTCGGAGGAGTTAACTTGAATGAGCAGTTCTTC
d_call: NA; v_call: TRBV6-1; clone_size: many; j_call: TRBJ1-2; cdr3_aa: CASSPQDDYGYTF; cdr3_nt: TGTGCCAGCAGTCCACAGGACGACTATGGCTACACCTTC
d_call: NA; v_call: TRBV28; clone_size: NA; j_call: TRBJ2-2; cdr3_aa: CASSSRGGLTGELFF; cdr3_nt: TGTGCCAGCAGTTCCCGTGGGGGCCTCACCGGGGAGCTGTTTTTT
d_call: NA; v_call: TRBV28; clone_size: many; j_call: TRBJ1-3; cdr3_aa: CASSFRGAGNTIYF; cdr3_nt: TGTGCCAGCAGTTTCCGGGGAGCTGGAAACACCATATATTTT
d_call: TRBD2; v_call: TRBV27; clone_size: NA; j_call: TRBJ2-1; cdr3_aa: CASSSYGRIAGEGEQFF; cdr3_nt: TGTGCCAGCAGTTCATACGGAAGAATAGCGGGAGAGGGTGAGCAGTTCTTC
d_call: NA; v_call: TRBV6-5; clone_size: many; j_call: TRBJ2-2; cdr3_aa: CASSYSMTHRNTGELFF; cdr3_nt: TGTGCCAGCAGTTACTCGATGACCCACAGGAACACCGGGGAGCTGTTTTTT
d_call: NA; v_call: TRBV12-3/TRBV12-4; clone_size: many; j_call: TRBJ2-4; cdr3_aa: CASSSRGSGNIQYF; cdr3_nt: TGTGCCAGCAGTTCGAGGGGTTCGGGAAACATTCAGTACTTC
d_call: NA; v_call: TRBV28; clone_size: many; j_call: TRBJ2-1; cdr3_aa: CASSRASEQFF; cdr3_nt: TGTGCCAGCAGCCGAGCTTCGGAGCAGTTCTTC
d_call: NA; v_call: TRBV6-2/TRBV6-3; clone_size: NA; j_call: TRBJ1-5; cdr3_aa: CASSPHTQGGNQPQHF; cdr3_nt: TGTGCCAGCAGTCCGCACACACAGGGAGGGAATCAGCCCCAGCATTTT
d_call: NA; v_call: TRBV18; clone_size: many; j_call: TRBJ1-1; cdr3_aa: CASSPDTGLGTEAFF; cdr3_nt: TGTGCCAGCTCACCGGACACAGGGTTGGGCACTGAAGCTTTCTTT
d_call: NA; v_call: TRBV7-9; clone_size: NA; j_call: TRBJ2-1; cdr3_aa: CASSSIREYNEQFF; cdr3_nt: TGTGCCAGCAGCTCGATCCGGGAGTACAATGAGCAGTTCTTC
d_call: TRBD1; v_call: TRBV28; clone_size: NA; j_call: TRBJ1-5; cdr3_aa: CAIQTGSQPQHF; cdr3_nt: TGTGCCATCCAGACAGGGTCTCAGCCCCAGCATTTT
d_call: NA; v_call: TRBV12-3/TRBV12-4; clone_size: many; j_call: TRBJ2-7; cdr3_aa: CASSFGVPYEQYF; cdr3_nt: TGTGCCAGCAGTTTTGGGGTCCCCTACGAGCAGTACTTC